This entry describes one TCR beta chain. No antigen is known for it. Nothing much larger sits one base from this clone, and base qualities are not available. From the cysteine up to the phenylalanine, the CDR3 has a length of 14 residues. Just the 42-base CDR3 DNA is kept, in frame starting at base 1. Donors were healthy HIV-negative adults with no recently reported acute infections or vaccinations. Every donor was a Caucasian adult living in Nashville, Tennessee, USA. CD4+ T cells were enriched through magnetic negative selection, after which naive cells were positively selected on CD45RA and the remaining negative fraction served as the memory subset. Blood was obtained by leukapheresis, after which PBMCs were separated by Ficoll-Histopaque density gradient centrifugation and cryopreserved in liquid nitrogen vapor phase. Analytical flow cytometry was used to check the purity and quantity of every magnetically sorted T cell population. Genomic DNA was isolated from every sorted fraction and measured by UV absorbance on a Nanodrop 2000c.

Using the deep immunoSEQ assay, TCR CDR3 regions were amplified from genomic DNA by multiplex PCR. Genomic DNA extracted from each cell subset was distributed evenly over all wells of several immunoSEQ 96-well plates, and each plate served as one replicate. For sorted subsets, approximately 200 ng of genomic DNA, equivalent to around 30,000 T cell genomes, went into each replicate PCR. The purified libraries were quantified using a Qubit 3.0 fluorometer, sized with a Bioanalyzer 2100, and then quantified again using the KAPA Library Quantification kit. A separate single-read 150-cycle Illumina NextSeq 550 flow cell was used to sequence each immunoSEQ 96-well plate. In the paper's pipeline: Because the immunoSEQ output included only junctional sequences and no quality scores, the filtering could not be the same as the filtering used for full-length reads. Sequences were annotated with PyIR, a Python wrapper for IgBLAST v1.9, using IMGT germline references to assign V/J genes and CDR3. Any read was removed if the V/J assignment was weak (E-value above 1e-6), the CDR3 was missing, or the read contained stop codons, out-of-frame junctions, or ambiguous translated residues. A V3J clonotype was defined by an identical inferred V gene, J gene, and CDR3 amino acid sequence. The percentage overlap between two repertoires was calculated by dividing the number of shared unique clonotypes by the size of the smaller repertoire. Three approaches were used to assess repertoire richness: RTK rarefaction, the Chao1 estimator, and Recon v2.1 estimates of unobserved clonotypes. Generation probabilities for all TCRbeta clonotypes obtained by the gDNA method from four donors were computed using OLGA. This immuneACCESS table, as held by TCRdb, lists in-frame sequences with V and J called but not all clones. Of the missing ones, under half trace to an unresolved V gene in checked studies; the others have no known cause. V and J calls and clone size are copied from that table; D and trimming were computed from the DNA. The sample yields approximately 2.5 million clones; 80% to 95% were counted once. About 0.34% of the sample is in the top ten clones.

This sample is drawn from a study of shared clonotypes between healthy human individuals (dated by TCRdb to about 2020). For the wider study: The cohort comprised a couple of women and a few men aged 18 to 49 years. For each donor, three plates each were used for CD4 naive and CD4 memory, two plates were used for CD8 naive, and one plate was used for CD8 memory. The study deeply sequenced blood TCR repertoires of about 5 healthy adults to estimate repertoire size and the extent of clonotype sharing between individuals. To increase sequencing depth and limit assay-specific biases, different laboratories used diverse techniques to prepare libraries and sequence TCR repertoires. Between about 0.85 and 10 billion PBMCs per donor were obtained by leukapheresis.

Results the study describes overall, beyond this receptor: Even with the large sequencing depth, rarefaction of the sorted-subset datasets indicated that sequencing was incomplete. Naive subsets generally had larger estimated clonotype richness than memory subsets did. Because the study included only a small number of donors, the genetic and exposure-history diversity represented was limited. Sampling was restricted to blood, and TCR repertoires in tissues likely differ from the TCR repertoires found in blood. When four donors were compared, the shared fraction of clonotypes was about 5.2% for naive CD4, around 3.6% for naive CD8, about 2.5% for memory CD4, and 0.35% to 0.4% for memory CD8. Compared with non-shared clonotypes, clonotypes shared by all four sorted-subset donors had higher generation probabilities. Pairwise subsampling led to the expectation that sequencing depth would affect the degree of clonotype sharing among donors.

This receptor was taken from a man aged 18 to 30 in good health. Some clones in this sample may be carry-over from other donors' samples. The receptor chain draws on TRBV21-1 and TRBJ1-2; the table's D call, TRBD1, was not checked against the DNA. TRBV21-1 is an annotated pseudogene. The sample taken for sequencing was naive CD4+ T cells from PBMCs. What the cell subset or site label conveys for this sample: CD45RA+ positively selected. In nucleotides, the sequence is TGTGCCAGCAGCCCCCAGGGGGACAGCCATGGCTACACCTTC. It encodes CASSPQGDSHGYTF.